This T cell receptor beta chain was obtained from a study of T-cell reconstitution after alpha-beta-depleted transplantation in children (dated by TCRdb to between 2015 and 2016). Study-wide context: Using TCR repertoire profiling, the study quantitatively followed how T-cell immune reconstitution unfolded in children after TCRalphabeta/CD19-depleted allogeneic hematopoietic cell transplantation.

The library relied on PCR. Sequencing relied on an Illumina HiSeq 2500. TCR library preparation used molecular barcoding, with unique molecular identifiers applied to normalize quantification of the TCRbeta repertoire. The raw public reads went through TCRdb reprocessing: fastp at Q25, MiXCR clone calling, in-frame beta chains kept. Under each unique CDR3 protein, matching rows form one entry showing the most common genes and DNA. Present in this sample are a few hundred thousand distinct CDR3 sequences, over 9.5% of which were seen just once. The top ten constitute about 4.8% of the sample. The CDR3 measures 12 amino acids from cysteine to phenylalanine. The retained sequence is limited to the CDR3, 36 bases, with the frame set at the first base. V was cut back by 2 bases and J by 7 bases, leaving a gap of 11 bases between them. CDR1 and CDR2 (DFQATT, SNEGSKA) derive from the germline V gene (reference sequence).

This clonotype was seen many times. Its antigen is still unknown. The record has no base qualities; no much larger clone is one base away. This TCR was recovered from a human donor who donated a stem cell graft to a child with SCID. This chain is built from TRBV20-1 and TRBJ1-1; the D gene assignment is ambiguous. This material consisted of PBMCs from the stem cell graft donor, taken from the stem cell graft. DNA sequence: TGCAGTGCTAGATTGCCGCCGATTGAAGCTTTCTTT. Translated, it reads CSARLPPIEAFF.